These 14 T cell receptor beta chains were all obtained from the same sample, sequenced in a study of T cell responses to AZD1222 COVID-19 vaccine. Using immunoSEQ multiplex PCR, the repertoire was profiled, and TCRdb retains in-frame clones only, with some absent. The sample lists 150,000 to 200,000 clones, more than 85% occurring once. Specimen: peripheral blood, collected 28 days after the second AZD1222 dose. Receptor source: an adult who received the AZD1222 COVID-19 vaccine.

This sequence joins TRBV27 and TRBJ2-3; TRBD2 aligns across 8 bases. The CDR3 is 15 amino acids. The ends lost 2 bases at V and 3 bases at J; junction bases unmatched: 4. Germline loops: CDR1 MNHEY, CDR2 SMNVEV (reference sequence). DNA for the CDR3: TGTGCCAGCAGTTTAGGCGGGAGGAGGACAGATACGCAGTATTTT. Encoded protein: CASSLGGRRTDTQYF.

This chain's CDR3 is CASSHPTGTGGRNTEAFF. The CDR3 coding sequence is TGCGCCAGCAGCCACCCTACCGGGACAGGGGGCAGGAACACTGAAGCTTTCTTT. The chain joins TRBV4-3 to TRBJ1-1, with 12 bases fitting TRBD1. The CDR3 totals 18 residues. Trimming took 3 bases from V and 1 from J; bases not matched to a gene: 9. Germline CDR1 is LGHNA and CDR2 is YSLEER.

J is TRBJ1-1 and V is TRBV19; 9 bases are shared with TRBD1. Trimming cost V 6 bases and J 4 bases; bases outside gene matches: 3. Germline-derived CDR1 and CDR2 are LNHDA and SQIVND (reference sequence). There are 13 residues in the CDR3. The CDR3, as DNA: TGTGCCAGTAGAATGACAGGGGGCACTGAAGCTTTCTTT. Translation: CASRMTGGTEAFF.

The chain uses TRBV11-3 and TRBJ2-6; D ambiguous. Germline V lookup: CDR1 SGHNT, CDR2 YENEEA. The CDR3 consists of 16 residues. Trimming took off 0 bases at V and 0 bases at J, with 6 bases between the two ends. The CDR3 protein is CASSLEFGSGANVLTF. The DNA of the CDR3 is TGTGCCAGCAGCTTAGAGTTCGGCTCTGGGGCCAACGTCCTGACTTTC.

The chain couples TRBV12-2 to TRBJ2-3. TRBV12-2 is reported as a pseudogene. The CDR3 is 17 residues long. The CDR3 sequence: CASRQRRAGNSTDTQYF. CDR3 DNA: TGTGCAAGTCGCCAAAGGCGGGCAGGGAATAGCACAGATACGCAGTATTTT.

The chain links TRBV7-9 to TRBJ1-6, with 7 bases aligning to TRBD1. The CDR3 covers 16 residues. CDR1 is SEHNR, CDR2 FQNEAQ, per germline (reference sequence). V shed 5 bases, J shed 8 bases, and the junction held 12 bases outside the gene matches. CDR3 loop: CASSPDRDRVDSPLHF. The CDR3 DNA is TGTGCCAGCAGCCCCGACAGGGATCGAGTTGATTCACCCCTCCACTTT. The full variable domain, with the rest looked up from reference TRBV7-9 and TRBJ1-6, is DTGVSQNPRHKITKRGQNVTFRCDPISEHNRLYWYRQTLGQGPEFLTYFQNEAQLEKSRLLSDRFSAERPKGSFSTLEIQRTEQGDSAMYLCASSPDRDRVDSPLHFGNGTRLTVT.

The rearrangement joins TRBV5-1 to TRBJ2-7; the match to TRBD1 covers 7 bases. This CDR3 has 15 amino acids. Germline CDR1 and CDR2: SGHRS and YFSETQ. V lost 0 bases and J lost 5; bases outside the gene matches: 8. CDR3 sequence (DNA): TGCGCCAGCAGCTTGGGTAGACAGGGTGACGACGAGCAGTACTTC. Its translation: CASSLGRQGDDEQYF.

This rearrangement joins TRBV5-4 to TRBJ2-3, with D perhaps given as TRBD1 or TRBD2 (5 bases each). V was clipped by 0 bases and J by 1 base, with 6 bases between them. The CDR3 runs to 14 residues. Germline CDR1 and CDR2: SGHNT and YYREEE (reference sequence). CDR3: CASSLGGGTDTQYF. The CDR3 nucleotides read TGTGCCAGCAGCTTGGGAGGGGGCACAGATACGCAGTATTTT.

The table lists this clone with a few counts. CDR3 protein: CASSKSGCLGRINYGYTF. The CDR3 DNA follows: TGTGCCAGCAGCAAATCGGGCTGCTTGGGGAGAATTAACTATGGCTACACCTTC. The genes are TRBV21-1 and TRBJ1-2. TRBV21-1 is flagged as a pseudogene. This CDR3 has 18 amino acids.

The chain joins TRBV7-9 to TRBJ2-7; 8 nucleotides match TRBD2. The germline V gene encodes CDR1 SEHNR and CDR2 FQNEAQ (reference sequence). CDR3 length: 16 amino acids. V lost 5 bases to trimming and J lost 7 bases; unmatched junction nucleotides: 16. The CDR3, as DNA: TGTGCCAGCAGCCTGGGGGGTCGGACTAGCCCAACTGAGCAGTACTTC. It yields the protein CASSLGGRTSPTEQYF.

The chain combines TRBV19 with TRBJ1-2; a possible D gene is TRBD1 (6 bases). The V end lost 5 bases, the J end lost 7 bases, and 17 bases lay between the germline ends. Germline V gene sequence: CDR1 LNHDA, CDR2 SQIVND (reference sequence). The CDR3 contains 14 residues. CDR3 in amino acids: CASSAVTGAGGYTF. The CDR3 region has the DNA TGTGCCAGTAGTGCCGTGACAGGCGCCGGTGGCTACACCTTC.

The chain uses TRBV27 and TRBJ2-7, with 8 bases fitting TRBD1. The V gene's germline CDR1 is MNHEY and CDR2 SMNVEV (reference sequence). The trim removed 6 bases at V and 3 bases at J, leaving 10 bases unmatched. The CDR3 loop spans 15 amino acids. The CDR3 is CASSQADREVYEQYF. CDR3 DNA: TGTGCCAGCAGCCAAGCGGACAGGGAAGTCTACGAGCAGTACTTC.

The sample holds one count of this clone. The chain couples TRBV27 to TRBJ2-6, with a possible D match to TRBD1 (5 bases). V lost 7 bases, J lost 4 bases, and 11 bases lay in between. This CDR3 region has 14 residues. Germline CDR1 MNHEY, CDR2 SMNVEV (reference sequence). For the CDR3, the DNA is TGTGCCAGCACCTGGGGCAAAGGGGCCAACGTCCTGACTTTC. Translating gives CASTWGKGANVLTF.

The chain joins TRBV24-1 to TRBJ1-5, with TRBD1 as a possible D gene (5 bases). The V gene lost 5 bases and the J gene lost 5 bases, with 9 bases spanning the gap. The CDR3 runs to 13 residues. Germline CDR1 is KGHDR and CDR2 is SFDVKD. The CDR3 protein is CATSGRVYQPQHF. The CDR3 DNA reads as TGTGCCACCAGTGGCAGGGTTTATCAGCCCCAGCATTTT.